The rows below give T cell receptor beta chains drawn from one sample of a study of blood T cell repertoires in COVID-19. Measured with immunoSEQ multiplex PCR; TCRdb has only the in-frame clones, and not every one. The sample has hundreds of thousands of clones, 80% to 90% seen once. Sequences were obtained from peripheral blood. The source is a woman younger than 45 with COVID-19, enrolled during active disease. The CDR3 runs from the conserved cysteine through the conserved F or W. A D gene is named only where the DNA matches it firmly. Clone sizes are given selectively: once, few, many, or a class where the clone is expanded.

abundance,d_gene,len,j_gene,v_gene,CDR3nt,CDR3aa
NA,TRBD2,17,TRBJ2-1,TRBV6-2/TRBV6-3,TGTGCCAGCAGTCCCGTCCTTGGACTAGCGGAGTACAATGAGCAGTTCTTC,CASSPVLGLAEYNEQFF
NA,NA,15,TRBJ1-2,TRBV6-5,TGTGCCAGCAGTATGGAGGGAGGTTTTGGGTATGGCTACACCTTC,CASSMEGGFGYGYTF
NA,NA,14,TRBJ2-1,TRBV5-6,TGTGCCAGCAGCTTGGGTTCGGGTGGGAATGAGCAGTTCTTC,CASSLGSGGNEQFF
few,NA,18,TRBJ1-1,TRBV25-1,TGTGCCAGCAGTGGGACCGGGACAAATTTAACCAAAAACACTGAAGCTTTCTTT,CASSGTGTNLTKNTEAFF
NA,NA,14,TRBJ2-3,TRBV6-5,TGTGCCAGCAGTCTACAGGGAGAACGAGATACGCAGTATTTT,CASSLQGERDTQYF
NA,TRBD1,16,TRBJ1-2,TRBV4-2,TGTGCCAGCAGCCAAGACGGGACAGGGGGTGACTATGGCTACACCTTC,CASSQDGTGGDYGYTF
NA,NA,14,TRBJ1-5,TRBV6-2/TRBV6-3,TGTGCCAGCAGTTCGACAGCCTCAAATCAGCCCCAGCATTTT,CASSSTASNQPQHF
NA,NA,16,TRBJ1-1,TRBV18,TGTGCCAGCTCACCGGGTTCCGGGGGAACGAACACTGAAGCTTTCTTT,CASSPGSGGTNTEAFF
NA,NA,13,TRBJ1-3,TRBV27,TGTGCCAGCAGTTTACAGGGGTCAAACACCATATATTTT,CASSLQGSNTIYF
NA,TRBD1,15,TRBJ1-2,TRBV25-1,TGTGCCAGCATTGAGACCGACAGGGGGAATGATGGCTACACCTTC,CASIETDRGNDGYTF
few,NA,15,TRBJ2-6,TRBV6-2/TRBV6-3,TGTGCCAGCAGCCTCGACAGCTCTGGGGCCAACGTCCTGACTTTC,CASSLDSSGANVLTF
NA,TRBD1,14,TRBJ1-4,TRBV4-3,TGCGCCAGCAGCCTTGACAGGGGGCGCGAAAAACTGTTTTTT,CASSLDRGREKLFF
once,NA,14,TRBJ2-1,TRBV4-1,TGCGCCAGCAGCCACCCCCCGGTCCGGGATGAGCAGTTCTTC,CASSHPPVRDEQFF
NA,NA,13,TRBJ2-2,TRBV12-3/TRBV12-4,TGTGCCAGCAGTTTAGCCGGTCCCGGGGAGCTGTTTTTT,CASSLAGPGELFF
few,TRBD1,14,TRBJ1-2,TRBV2,TGTGCCAGCAGTTCCGGGACAGGGAGCTATGGCTACACCTTC,CASSSGTGSYGYTF
NA,TRBD1,16,TRBJ2-7,TRBV6-2/TRBV6-3,TGTGCCAGCAGTCGAAAGACAGGGGACCTCTCCTACGAGCAGTACTTC,CASSRKTGDLSYEQYF
NA,NA,16,TRBJ1-2,TRBV4-3,TGCGCCAGCAGCCCTAAAAGACGAGGAGGTGACTATGGCTACACCTTC,CASSPKRRGGDYGYTF
NA,TRBD2,17,TRBJ2-2,TRBV10-1,TGCGCCAGCAGCCGGACTAGCGGGGGGTCGGGCACCGGGGAGCTGTTTTTT,CASSRTSGGSGTGELFF
NA,TRBD1,17,TRBJ1-6,TRBV5-1,TGCGCCAGCAGCTGGGAAAACCAAGGACAGGGATATTCACCCCTCCACTTT,CASSWENQGQGYSPLHF
NA,NA,14,TRBJ2-5,TRBV6-5,TGTGCCAGCAGTTACTCAGGAGAGGCGGAGACCCAGTACTTC,CASSYSGEAETQYF
once,NA,14,TRBJ1-2,TRBV5-1,TGCGCCAGCAGCTTGGCGACAGAAGGCTATGGCTACACCTTC,CASSLATEGYGYTF
NA,NA,15,TRBJ2-4,TRBV20-1,TGCAGTGCTAGTCCGGTTAGCGAGGGCAAAAACATTCAGTACTTC,CSASPVSEGKNIQYF
NA,TRBD1,16,TRBJ1-4,TRBV5-1,TGCGCCAGCAGCTGGACAGGGGGCTTTAATAATGAAAAACTGTTTTTT,CASSWTGGFNNEKLFF
NA,TRBD2,17,TRBJ2-2,TRBV7-6,TGTGCCAGCAGCCCTACGGGACTAGCGGCGAACACCGGGGAGCTGTTTTTT,CASSPTGLAANTGELFF
NA,TRBD1,14,TRBJ2-3,TRBV10-3,TGTGCCATCAACCCGGGACAGGCAGGGGATACGCAGTATTTT,CAINPGQAGDTQYF
NA,NA,13,TRBJ2-6,TRBV6-5,TGTGCCAGCAGTCCTCGTGGGGCCAACGTCCTGACTTTC,CASSPRGANVLTF
NA,TRBD2,18,TRBJ2-3,TRBV5-1,TGCGCCAGCAGCTCATCACCTACGAGCGGGAGGGGCACAGATACGCAGTATTTT,CASSSSPTSGRGTDTQYF